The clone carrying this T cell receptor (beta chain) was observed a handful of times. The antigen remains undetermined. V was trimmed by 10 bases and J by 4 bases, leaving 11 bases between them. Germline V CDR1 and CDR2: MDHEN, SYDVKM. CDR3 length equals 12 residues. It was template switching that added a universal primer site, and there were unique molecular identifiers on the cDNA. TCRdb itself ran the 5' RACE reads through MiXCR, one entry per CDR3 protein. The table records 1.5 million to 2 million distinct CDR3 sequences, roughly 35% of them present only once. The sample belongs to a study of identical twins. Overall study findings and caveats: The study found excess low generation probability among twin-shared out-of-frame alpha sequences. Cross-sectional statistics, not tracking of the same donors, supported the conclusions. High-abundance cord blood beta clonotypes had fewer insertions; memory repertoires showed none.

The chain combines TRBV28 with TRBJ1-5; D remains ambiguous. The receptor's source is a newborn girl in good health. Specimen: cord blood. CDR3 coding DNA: TGTGCCACCTTGGTCCGAAATCAGCCCCAGCATTTT. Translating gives CATLVRNQPQHF.